These 25 T cell receptor beta chains were all obtained from the same sample, sequenced in a study of neurological immune-mediated disorders. TCRdb reanalysed the 5' RACE reads using MiXCR and keeps one entry per CDR3 protein. In the table there are some 120,000 distinct CDR3 sequences, more than 2.5% of which are singletons. Sequencing was done on a sample of PBMCs. The receptor source for this set is a woman younger than 45 with multiple sclerosis.

There are many counts of this clonotype. The rearrangement links TRBV6-5 to TRBJ2-1; no firm D call. This CDR3 contains 12 residues. Trimming removed 0 bases from V and 10 bases from J, with 7 bases in between. The germline V gene encodes CDR1 MNHEY and CDR2 SVGAGI. In nucleotides, the CDR3 is TGTGCCAGCAGTTACTCGGGTGACGAGCAGTTCTTC. It translates to CASSYSGDEQFF.

Ten or more counts support this clonotype. The rearrangement joins TRBV12-3 or TRBV12-4 to TRBJ2-3, with D uncertain. The V end lost 3 bases, the J end lost 4 bases, and 11 bases lay between the germline ends. There are 14 residues in the CDR3. The CDR3: CASSLYEISDTQYF. The CDR3 DNA is TGTGCCAGCAGTTTGTACGAGATTTCAGATACGCAGTATTTT.

Ten or more counts support this clonotype. The chain has TRBV7-6 and TRBJ2-7; 10 nucleotides match TRBD2. Germline CDR1 and CDR2: SGHVS and FNYEAQ. Trimming took 5 bases from V and 5 from J; bases not matched to a gene: 6. The CDR3 extends over 14 amino acids. The CDR3, as DNA: TGTGCCAGCAGCCTCTACGGACTAGCGGACGAGCAGTACTTC. Translated, it gives CASSLYGLADEQYF. The variable domain in full, completed from reference TRBV7-6 and TRBJ2-7, reads GAGVSQSPRYKVTKRGQDVALRCDPISGHVSLYWYRQALGQGPEFLTYFNYEAQQDKSGLPNDRFSAERPEGSISTLTIQRTEQRDSAMYRCASSLYGLADEQYFGPGTRLTVT.

Ten or more counts support this clonotype. The chain has TRBV3-1 and TRBJ2-5; no reliable D call. Germline CDR1 LGHDT, CDR2 YNNKEL (reference sequence). The CDR3 has 15 amino acids. Trimming took 3 bases from V and 1 from J, leaving 12 bases between them. CDR3 sequence: CASSHPGDTQETQYF. In DNA form, the CDR3 reads TGTGCCAGCAGCCATCCCGGTGACACCCAAGAGACCCAGTACTTC.

This clonotype has at least ten counts. The V and J genes are TRBV5-1 and TRBJ1-2; D is undetermined. Trimming stripped 2 bases from V and 8 bases from J, with 13 bases between. This CDR3 is built from 13 residues. Looked up from germline, CDR1 is SGHRS and CDR2 is YFSETQ. The CDR3 loop is CASSLGTALGYTF. The CDR3 bases are TGCGCCAGCAGCTTAGGAACAGCCTTGGGCTACACCTTC.

This clonotype has only a few counts. V usage is TRBV7-9 and J usage is TRBJ2-5; TRBD2 aligns across 8 bases. This CDR3 region has 15 residues. Looked up from germline, CDR1 is SEHNR and CDR2 is FQNEAQ (reference sequence). J was trimmed by 4 bases and V by 2 bases; bases with no gene match: 6. CDR3 nucleotide sequence: TGTGCCAGCAGCTTAACCAGCGGGAGAGGAGAGACCCAGTACTTC. As protein: CASSLTSGRGETQYF.

This clonotype was observed at least ten times. The genes are TRBV20-1 and TRBJ2-1; D remains unclear. Germline V gene lookup returns CDR1 DFQATT and CDR2 SNEGSKA (reference sequence). This CDR3 contains 11 residues. V dropped 2 bases and J dropped 7 bases, with 6 bases sitting between them. The CDR3 DNA follows: TGCAGTGCTAGACCCGAAAATGAGCAGTTCTTC. It codes for CSARPENEQFF.

This clonotype was picked up many times. V and J are TRBV19 and TRBJ1-5; a weak D match, TRBD1 (5 bases). The germline CDR1 and CDR2 sequences are LNHDA and SQIVND (reference sequence). CDR3 length equals 15 residues. Trimming removed 7 bases at V and 2 bases at J, with 15 bases between. The CDR3 is CASTEGLRGNQPQHF. DNA of the CDR3: TGTGCCAGTACGGAGGGCCTCAGGGGCAATCAGCCCCAGCATTTT. Looking up the rest from reference TRBV19 and TRBJ1-5 gives the full variable domain: DGGITQSPKYLFRKEGQNVTLSCEQNLNHDAMYWYRQDPGQGLRLIYYSQIVNDFQKGDIAEGYSVSREKKESFPLTVTSAQKNPTAFYLCASTEGLRGNQPQHFGDGTRLSIL.

This clonotype was seen at least ten times. The rearrangement joins TRBV29-1 to TRBJ2-2; 7 bases are a match to TRBD1. The germline V gene encodes CDR1 SQVTM and CDR2 ANQGSEA. V trimming: 6 bases; J trimming: 3 bases; junction bases outside the gene matches: 4. The CDR3 contains 13 residues. The CDR3 sequence is CSVTGQHTGELFF. Written as DNA, the CDR3 is TGCAGCGTGACGGGACAGCACACCGGGGAGCTGTTTTTT.

This chain uses TRBV29-1 with TRBJ2-3; 9 bases fit TRBD2. Germline CDR1 SQVTM, CDR2 ANQGSEA. The length of the CDR3 is 15 residues. The V and J ends lost 3 bases and 1 base, in that order; junction bases with no gene match: 5. CDR3 DNA sequence: TGCAGCGTTGAGTTTAGCGGGGGCCGCACAGATACGCAGTATTTT. It codes for CSVEFSGGRTDTQYF.

This clonotype was found many times. The chain uses TRBV20-1 and TRBJ2-3; D gene ambiguous. The CDR3 covers 12 residues. V lost 5 bases and J 0 bases, leaving 6 bases between the germline ends. Germline V lookup: CDR1 DFQATT, CDR2 SNEGSKA (reference sequence). The DNA for the CDR3 is TGCAGTGCTCCCCTTAGCACAGATACGCAGTATTTT. Translating gives CSAPLSTDTQYF.

This clonotype showed up many times. The chain employs TRBV3-1 and TRBJ1-5, with unresolved D. In germline, CDR1 is LGHDT, CDR2 YNNKEL (reference sequence). This CDR3 is 13 amino acids long. Trimming stripped 1 base from V and 11 bases from J, with 12 bases between. In nucleotides, the CDR3 is TGTGCCAGCAGCCAAGGCCCTGGCGGGACCCAGCATTTT. The encoded protein is CASSQGPGGTQHF.

At least ten counts were recorded for this clonotype. The chain couples TRBV5-6 to TRBJ1-2, with 8 bases aligning to TRBD1. The CDR3 sequence is 12 residues long. V trimming: 4 bases; J trimming: 8 bases; junction bases outside the gene matches: 4. Per the germline V gene, CDR1 is SGHDT and CDR2 is YYEEEE. The CDR3 sequence: CASSRYRGGYTF. The CDR3 bases are TGTGCCAGCAGCCGTTACAGGGGGGGCTACACCTTC.

This clonotype was recorded many times. This chain uses TRBV6-5 with TRBJ2-7; D is ambiguous. Trimming left V 0 bases short and J 3 bases short, with 9 bases between. The CDR3 totals 14 residues. Per germline, CDR1 MNHEY and CDR2 SVGAGI. CDR3 residues: CASSYSPGLYEQYF. The CDR3 DNA sequence: TGTGCCAGCAGTTACTCCCCGGGCCTCTACGAGCAGTACTTC.

Many counts were recorded for this clonotype. The chain uses TRBV6-5 and TRBJ2-2; D remains unclear. The CDR3 sequence is 13 residues long. Germline V gene sequence: CDR1 MNHEY, CDR2 SVGAGI. The ends were cut back, 2 bases at V and 7 bases at J, with 8 bases in the middle. CDR3 DNA: TGTGCCAGCAGTTACGCTCCCGACGGGGAGCTGTTTTTT. Its translation: CASSYAPDGELFF.

This clonotype was found many times. V and J are TRBV12-3 or TRBV12-4 and TRBJ1-5; D not resolved. The ends were cut back, 1 base at V and 6 bases at J, with 7 bases in the middle. This CDR3 is 13 amino acids long. Written as DNA, the CDR3 is TGTGCCAGCAGTTTAGGGCAGATTCAGCCCCAGCATTTT. Translating it yields CASSLGQIQPQHF.

In its sample, this clonotype was seen many times. V usage is TRBV6-2 or TRBV6-3 and J usage is TRBJ2-2; possibly TRBD2 for D (5 bases). V shed 6 bases and J shed 3 bases, with 11 bases lying between them. This CDR3 has 14 amino acids. Germline CDR1 is MNHEY and CDR2 is SVGEGT. The CDR3 nucleotides read TGTGCCAGCAGGGAGGTCGATTACACCGGGGAGCTGTTTTTT. Translated, it gives CASREVDYTGELFF.

This sequence joins TRBV11-2 and TRBJ2-1; D remains unclear. V lost 1 base to trimming and J lost 8 bases, with 12 bases between them. Germline V gene sequence: CDR1 SGHAT, CDR2 FQNNGV. CDR3 length: 14 amino acids. The CDR3 sequence is CASSLGYGLDEQFF. CDR3 DNA: TGTGCCAGCAGCTTAGGTTACGGGTTGGATGAGCAGTTCTTC.

The chain joins TRBV18 to TRBJ1-6; D remains unclear. CDR1 and CDR2 (germline): KGHSH, LQKENI. The CDR3 length is 16 residues. V lost 3 bases and J lost 10, with 19 bases in between. CDR3 amino acids: CASSPLPALESSPLHF. As DNA, the CDR3 is TGTGCCAGCTCACCTCTTCCAGCTCTTGAATCCTCACCCCTCCACTTT.

This clonotype was seen repeatedly, ten times or more. The V gene is TRBV20-1, the J gene TRBJ1-4; tentative D call: TRBD1 (5 bases). CDR3 length: 15 amino acids. Trimming shortened V by 0 bases and J by 4 bases, and 12 bases separated the two germline ends. CDR1 and CDR2 (germline): DFQATT, SNEGSKA (reference sequence). In DNA, the CDR3 is TGCAGTGCTAGAGAGTCGGGACGGCGTAATGAAAAACTGTTTTTT. Its protein product is CSARESGRRNEKLFF.

This clonotype has ten or more counts. The chain joins TRBV18 to TRBJ1-2, with a weak D call TRBD1 (6 bases). Germline V lookup: CDR1 KGHSH, CDR2 LQKENI. Trimming pared 6 bases from V and 6 bases from J, leaving 14 bases between. CDR3 length: 13 amino acids. The CDR3 spells CASSRQDSNGYTF. CDR3 nucleotide sequence: TGTGCCAGCTCCCGACAGGATTCGAATGGCTACACCTTC.

This clonotype was seen repeatedly, ten times or more. This chain joins TRBV4-3 and TRBJ2-3; 12 bases align to TRBD2. The germline V gene has CDR1 LGHNA and CDR2 YSLEER. CDR3 length: 16 amino acids. V dropped 0 bases and J dropped 3; count of bases not matched to a gene: 1. The CDR3 nucleotides are TGCGCCAGCAGCCAAGATCTAGCGGGGGGGACAGATACGCAGTATTTT. Residues: CASSQDLAGGTDTQYF.

This clonotype was counted ten times or more. V and J are TRBV6-6 and TRBJ2-1; TRBD2 matches at 8 bases. Losses at the gene ends were 7 bases for V and 8 bases for J; bases not matched to a gene: 19. This CDR3 region has 17 residues. CDR1 and CDR2 (germline): MNHNY, SVGAGI (reference sequence). CDR3 residues: CASTLTGLDFRRHEQFF. CDR3 in DNA: TGTGCCAGCACCCTCACGGGACTAGATTTTCGCCGTCATGAGCAGTTCTTC.

This clonotype has a count of ten or more. The chain has TRBV20-1 and TRBJ2-5; 13 positions agree with TRBD2. The germline V gene has CDR1 DFQATT and CDR2 SNEGSKA (reference sequence). The CDR3 runs to 14 residues. The CDR3 reads CRAKLAGGSETQYF. As DNA, the CDR3 is TGCAGGGCAAAACTAGCGGGGGGGTCGGAGACCCAGTACTTC.

The sample holds many counts of this clonotype. The chain combines TRBV28 with TRBJ2-7; 8 bases are a match to TRBD1. V was clipped by 4 bases and J by 7 bases; unmatched bases: 12. The CDR3 is made up of 15 amino acids. Germline loops: CDR1 MDHEN, CDR2 SYDVKM. The CDR3 DNA is TGTGCCAGCAGTTCAGTCGGACAGGGAGGTCGTGAGCAGTACTTC. Its translation is CASSSVGQGGREQYF. The whole variable domain, remainder taken from reference TRBV28 and TRBJ2-7, is DVKVTQSSRYLVKRTGEKVFLECVQDMDHENMFWYRQDPGLGLRLIYFSYDVKMKEKGDIPEGYSVSREKKERFSLILESASTNQTSMYLCASSSVGQGGREQYFGPGTRLTVT.